This entry lists 25 T cell receptor beta chains sequenced from one sample in a study of cytomegalovirus exposure and HLA in healthy donors. In the PCR, 60 Vbeta and 13 Jbeta primers were used. Repertoires were generated with immunoSEQ multiplex PCR, while TCRdb's copy carries only in-frame clones and drops some. The sample lists 150,000 to 200,000 clones; around 80% were seen once. The material sequenced was PBMCs. The origin of the receptors is a man under 40 in good health and CMV-seronegative.

V and J are TRBV19 and TRBJ1-3; a weak D match, TRBD1 (5 bases). Trimming removed 7 bases at V and 0 bases at J, with 13 bases between. Germline V lookup: CDR1 LNHDA, CDR2 SQIVND (reference sequence). The CDR3 sequence is 15 residues long. The CDR3 here is CASKGGGDSGNTIYF. CDR3 coding DNA: TGTGCCAGTAAGGGTGGAGGGGACTCTGGAAACACCATATATTTT.

The chain links TRBV6-1 to TRBJ1-2, with TRBD1 identical over 11 bases. With 8 bases clipped from V and 5 bases from J, the junction kept 7 bases outside the gene matches. The germline V gene encodes CDR1 MNHNS and CDR2 SASEGT. The CDR3 consists of 14 residues. The CDR3 DNA reads as TGTGCCAGCCTGGACAGGGGGCCGGGATATGGCTACACCTTC. Its protein product is CASLDRGPGYGYTF.

The chain combines TRBV18 with TRBJ1-1, with TRBD1 matching over 8 bases. The CDR3 has 15 amino acids. V shed 3 bases and J 0 bases; nucleotides not matched to a gene: 3. From germline, CDR1 is KGHSH and CDR2 LQKENI. The CDR3 nucleotides read TGTGCCAGCTCACCGTGGACAGGGATGAACACTGAAGCTTTCTTT. Translating gives CASSPWTGMNTEAFF. Based on the CDR3 plus reference TRBV18 and TRBJ1-1, the full variable domain is NAGVMQNPRHLVRRRGQEARLRCSPMKGHSHVYWYRQLPEEGLKFMVYLQKENIIDESGMPKERFSAEFPKEGPSILRIQQVVRGDSAAYFCASSPWTGMNTEAFFGQGTRLTVV.

The chain couples TRBV27 to TRBJ2-7; possibly TRBD2 for D (5 bases). V lost 6 bases to trimming and J lost 0 bases, with 9 bases between them. The CDR3 is 13 residues long. Germline CDR1 is MNHEY and CDR2 is SMNVEV (reference sequence). In DNA, the CDR3 is TGTGCCAGCAGGTTCCGGGACTCCTACGAGCAGTACTTC. Amino acid sequence: CASRFRDSYEQYF.

As to this clone: A single base separates this from a much larger clone, so it may be a read error. The CDR3 carries no conserved terminal phenylalanine or tryptophan, so it likely arises from a read error. The rearrangement links TRBV5-1 to TRBJ1-2, with 8 bases that match TRBD1. Germline lookup yields CDR1 SGHRS and CDR2 YFSETQ. V lost 4 bases, J lost 3 bases, and 11 bases stayed unmatched. The CDR3 sequence is 16 residues long. CDR3 DNA sequence: TGCGCCAGCAGCCCCAATCCGGGACAGGTGGACTATGGCTACACCCTC. Translating gives CASSPNPGQVDYGYTL.

The chain links TRBV25-1 to TRBJ1-6; D remains ambiguous. The CDR3 totals 14 residues. V was shortened by 3 bases and J by 7 bases, with 10 bases between the two germline ends. Per the germline V gene, CDR1 is MGHDK and CDR2 is SYGVNS. This CDR3 is CASSDWQANSPLHF. CDR3 coding DNA: TGTGCCAGCAGTGACTGGCAGGCGAATTCACCCCTCCACTTT.

This clone was counted between two and nine times. The CDR3 region is CASSLQAEGTDTQYF. For the CDR3, the DNA is TGTGCCAGCAGTCTGCAAGCGGAGGGCACAGATACGCAGTATTTT. The V and J genes are TRBV6-4 and TRBJ2-3, with D tentatively TRBD2 (5 bases). Trimming shortened V by 5 bases and J by 1 base, and 13 bases separated the two germline ends. The CDR3 runs 15 residues. Germline V gene sequence: CDR1 MRHNA, CDR2 SNTAGT.

The chain links TRBV5-6 to TRBJ1-4; the D is unclear. CDR3 length equals 14 residues. Trimming shortened V by 3 bases and J by 4 bases, and 10 bases separated the two germline ends. Looked up from germline, CDR1 is SGHDT and CDR2 is YYEEEE. CDR3 sequence (DNA): TGTGCCAGCAGCTCTACAGAGATTAATGAAAAACTGTTTTTT. Protein sequence: CASSSTEINEKLFF. Combining the CDR3 with reference TRBV5-6 and TRBJ1-4 gives the whole variable domain DAGVTQSPTHLIKTRGQQVTLRCSPKSGHDTVSWYQQALGQGPQFIFQYYEEEERQRGNFPDRFSGHQFPNYSSELNVNALLLGDSALYLCASSSTEINEKLFFGSGTQLSVL.

This chain connects TRBV5-1 to TRBJ1-2, with 7 positions matching TRBD1. This CDR3 region has 16 residues. V lost 0 bases, J lost 3 bases, and 8 bases stayed unmatched. Germline V CDR1 and CDR2: SGHRS, YFSETQ. The chain's CDR3 is CASSLAAGQEYYGYTF. CDR3 in DNA: TGCGCCAGCAGCTTGGCAGCCGGACAGGAGTACTATGGCTACACCTTC.

The chain couples TRBV28 to TRBJ1-1, with 8 bases aligning to TRBD1. Germline CDR1 MDHEN, CDR2 SYDVKM. Trimming at V came to 4 bases and at J to 4 bases, leaving 8 bases not matched to a gene. The CDR3 is made up of 15 amino acids. The CDR3 DNA sequence: TGTGCCAGCAGTTGGGATGGGACAGGACTCACTGAAGCTTTCTTT. Protein product: CASSWDGTGLTEAFF.

The rearrangement links TRBV5-1 to TRBJ1-5; the D gene is possibly TRBD1 (5 bases). Germline V gene lookup returns CDR1 SGHRS and CDR2 YFSETQ. Trimming stripped 4 bases from V and 2 bases from J, with 13 bases between. The CDR3 runs to 15 residues. This chain's CDR3 is CASSPEAGRNQPQHF. CDR3 in DNA: TGCGCCAGCAGCCCAGAGGCAGGGCGCAATCAGCCCCAGCATTTT.

V and J are TRBV6-6 and TRBJ1-2; tentative D call: TRBD1 (5 bases). Germline CDR1 and CDR2: MNHNY and SVGAGI (reference sequence). V gave up 2 bases and J gave up 4 bases, with 11 bases separating them. The CDR3 consists of 14 residues. CDR3 sequence: CASSYALRGYGYTF. DNA of the CDR3: TGTGCCAGCAGTTACGCCCTAAGGGGCTATGGCTACACCTTC.

This clone is a singleton in its sample. The chain couples TRBV10-3 to TRBJ2-1; D is possibly TRBD2 (5 bases). Trimming took 4 bases from V and 0 from J, leaving 7 bases between them. The CDR3 length is 14 residues. Germline CDR1 is ENHRY and CDR2 is SYGVKD. The CDR3 DNA follows: TGTGCCATCAGTGGGAGGAGCTCCTACAATGAGCAGTTCTTC. Residues: CAISGRSSYNEQFF.

The chain is built from TRBV27 and TRBJ2-5; 8 bases agree with TRBD1. V dropped 6 bases and J dropped 4; count of bases not matched to a gene: 16. Germline V lookup: CDR1 MNHEY, CDR2 SMNVEV (reference sequence). This CDR3 comprises 17 residues. CDR3 DNA: TGTGCCAGCAGCCCGACCCTTGTACCAGGGGGCGTAGAGACCCAGTACTTC. Translating gives CASSPTLVPGGVETQYF.

The chain uses TRBV6-5 and TRBJ2-7, with D possibly being TRBD1 (6 bases). Trimming took 0 bases from V and 2 from J, leaving 11 bases between them. The CDR3 sequence is 15 residues long. CDR1 MNHEY and CDR2 SVGAGI come from the germline V gene. This chain's CDR3 is CASSYSRQVTYEQYF. Written as DNA, the CDR3 is TGTGCCAGCAGTTACTCGAGACAGGTCACCTACGAGCAGTACTTC.

This chain joins TRBV29-1 and TRBJ2-2; 8 bases align to TRBD1. The junction had 3 bases not matched to a gene; V was cut back by 6 bases and J by 6 bases. CDR3 length equals 12 residues. From germline, CDR1 is SQVTM and CDR2 ANQGSEA. The CDR3 DNA is TGCAGCGTACCACAGGGGGCCGGGGAGCTGTTTTTT. Translating it yields CSVPQGAGELFF.

This rearrangement joins TRBV27 to TRBJ1-5; D is perhaps TRBD1 (5 bases). From germline, CDR1 is MNHEY and CDR2 SMNVEV (reference sequence). CDR3 length equals 15 residues. V gave up 5 bases and J gave up 1 base, with 12 bases separating them. The CDR3 DNA follows: TGTGCCAGCAGTACCGCAGGGTTGAGCAATCAGCCCCAGCATTTT. Translation: CASSTAGLSNQPQHF.

The rearrangement links TRBV30 to TRBJ1-1; D is possibly TRBD1 (6 bases). The CDR3 length is 13 residues. Between the trimmed V and J ends, which lost 7 bases and 1 base, there was a span of 13 bases. Looked up from germline, CDR1 is GTSNPN and CDR2 is SVGIG (reference sequence). CDR3: CASDTGSNTEAFF. The CDR3, as DNA: TGTGCCTCCGATACAGGGTCGAACACTGAAGCTTTCTTT.

J is TRBJ1-6 and V is TRBV2; a possible D gene is TRBD1 (6 bases). Germline CDR1 reads SNHLY; CDR2 reads FYNNEI. The CDR3 has 14 residues. Trimming took 5 bases from V and 9 from J, leaving 14 bases between them. CDR3: CASSKGQGGSPLHF. The CDR3 DNA reads TGTGCCAGCAGTAAGGGCCAAGGGGGTTCACCCCTCCACTTT.

V gene TRBV28 combines with J gene TRBJ2-1; TRBD2 matches at 12 bases. Unmatched junction bases numbered 3, after V lost 0 bases and J lost 9 bases. The CDR3 runs to 15 residues. Germline CDR1 MDHEN, CDR2 SYDVKM. The CDR3 bases are TGTGCCAGCAGTTTATGCCTAGCGGGGGGGTGTGAGCAGTTCTTC. Its protein is CASSLCLAGGCEQFF.

The V call is TRBV28, the J call TRBJ2-7, with a weak D call TRBD2 (5 bases). Trimming left V 7 bases short and J 2 bases short, with 24 bases between. Germline values: CDR1 MDHEN, CDR2 SYDVKM. CDR3 length: 17 amino acids. CDR3 sequence (DNA): TGTGCCAGCACCCGAACCGGATCCGGGGTCTCTCCCTACGAGCAGTACTTC. It codes for CASTRTGSGVSPYEQYF.

This rearrangement joins TRBV6-5 to TRBJ2-2, with a possible D match to TRBD2 (5 bases). The CDR3 is made up of 14 amino acids. Germline lookup yields CDR1 MNHEY and CDR2 SVGAGI. Trimming took 0 bases from V and 7 from J, leaving 9 bases between them. DNA of the CDR3: TGTGCCAGCAGTTACTCGAGGGCTGGCGGGGAGCTGTTTTTT. Protein product: CASSYSRAGGELFF.

This chain connects TRBV19 to TRBJ1-4, with 10 bases lining up with TRBD1. V dropped 7 bases and J dropped 5; count of bases not matched to a gene: 7. The CDR3 loop spans 15 amino acids. Germline lookup yields CDR1 LNHDA and CDR2 SQIVND (reference sequence). Here the CDR3 reads CASTVDRGRNEKLFF. CDR3 sequence (DNA): TGTGCCAGTACCGTTGACAGGGGGCGAAATGAAAAACTGTTTTTT.

This clone was seen once. The V call is TRBV28, the J call TRBJ1-2; 9 bases agree with TRBD1. The V gene's germline CDR1 is MDHEN and CDR2 SYDVKM. This CDR3 spans 15 amino acids. The J segment lost 10 bases and the V segment lost 6 bases, leaving 15 bases of the junction unmatched. The chain's CDR3 is CASRKSGRDRADYTF. Written as DNA, the CDR3 is TGTGCCAGCAGGAAATCGGGTAGGGACAGGGCGGACTACACCTTC.

V gene TRBV10-3 combines with J gene TRBJ2-7, with 7 bases fitting TRBD1. The CDR3 runs 12 residues. Germline CDR1 is ENHRY and CDR2 is SYGVKD. Germline trimming cut 6 bases from V and 4 bases from J; bases unmatched to any gene: 3. CDR3 protein: CAIRETGYEQYF. DNA for the CDR3: TGTGCCATCAGGGAGACAGGGTACGAGCAGTACTTC.